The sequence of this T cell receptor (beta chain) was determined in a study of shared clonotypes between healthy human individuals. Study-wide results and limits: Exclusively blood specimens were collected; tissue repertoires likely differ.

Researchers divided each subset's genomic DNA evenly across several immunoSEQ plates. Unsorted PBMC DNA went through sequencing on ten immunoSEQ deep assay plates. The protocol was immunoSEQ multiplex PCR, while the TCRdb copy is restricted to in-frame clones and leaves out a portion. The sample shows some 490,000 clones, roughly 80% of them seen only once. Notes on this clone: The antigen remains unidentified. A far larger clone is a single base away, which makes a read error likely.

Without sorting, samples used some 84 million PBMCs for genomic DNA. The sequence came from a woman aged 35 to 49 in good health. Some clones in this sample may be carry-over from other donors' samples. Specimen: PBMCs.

The CDR3 DNA reads as TGTGCCAGCGGCTCGGGACAGGGTGGCAATCAGCCCCAGCATTTT. This encodes CASGSGQGGNQPQHF. The chain couples TRBV5-6 to TRBJ1-5; 9 nucleotides line up with TRBD1. The CDR3 has 15 amino acids. The germline CDR1 and CDR2 sequences are SGHDT and YYEEEE. The V segment lost 7 bases and the J segment 2 bases; nucleotides outside the gene matches: 7.